This is a list of T cell receptor beta chains from one sample in a study of OX40 agonist ivuxolimab in advanced cancers. Data came from immunoSEQ multiplex PCR; TCRdb stores just in-frame clones and leaves some out. The profile shows tens of thousands of clones, around 84% of them singletons. The material was CD4+ or CD8+ T cells sorted from blood, obtained in a trial of the OX40 agonist ivuxolimab. All receptors derive from an adult with an advanced solid tumor such as melanoma, head and neck, liver or kidney cancer. CDR3s include the opening cysteine and the closing phenylalanine or tryptophan. The D gene is left open where the match is weak. Clone size is given for some rows only: seen once, a few or many times, or a class if the clone is expanded.

V	size	length	D	J	CDR3	DNA
TRBV2	few	14	.	TRBJ2-1	CASNRGGRLNEQFF	TGTGCCAGCAACCGCGGAGGGAGACTAAATGAGCAGTTCTTC
TRBV18	.	13	.	TRBJ1-1	CASSLRDATEAFF	TGTGCCAGCTCATTAAGGGACGCCACTGAAGCTTTCTTT
TRBV29-1	.	12	.	TRBJ1-4	CSVGKGGEKLFF	TGCAGCGTTGGAAAAGGGGGAGAAAAACTGTTTTTT
TRBV18	.	13	.	TRBJ2-5	CASSAREIRTQYF	TGTGCCAGCTCAGCCCGGGAAATCAGGACCCAGTACTTC
TRBV5-1	.	14	.	TRBJ1-2	CASSPGTANYGYTF	TGCGCCAGCAGCCCGGGGACGGCTAACTATGGCTACACCTTC
TRBV6-5	.	13	.	TRBJ1-6	CASRDLNTPPLHF	TGTGCCAGCAGGGATTTGAATACCCCACCCCTCCACTTT
TRBV2	.	15	TRBD1	TRBJ2-7	CASSELDRLSYEQYF	TGTGCCAGCAGTGAATTGGACAGGCTCTCCTACGAGCAGTACTTC
TRBV30	.	14	TRBD1	TRBJ1-2	CAWSIGQGVRGYTF	TGTGCCTGGTCTATTGGACAGGGAGTTCGCGGCTACACCTTC
TRBV4-3	.	17	.	TRBJ1-3	CASSQTLGQFSGNTIYF	TGCGCCAGCAGCCAGACTCTCGGACAGTTCTCTGGAAACACCATATATTTT
TRBV19	.	15	.	TRBJ1-5	CASSPWGVSHQPQHF	TGTGCCAGTAGTCCTTGGGGAGTCAGCCATCAGCCCCAGCATTTT
TRBV5-4	.	16	TRBD2	TRBJ2-7	CASSLRLAGSTYEQYF	TGTGCCAGCAGCTTGAGGCTAGCGGGCTCAACCTACGAGCAGTACTTC
TRBV27	.	16	TRBD2	TRBJ2-7	CASSPGLAGGLYEQYF	TGTGCCAGCAGCCCCGGACTAGCGGGAGGGTTATACGAGCAGTACTTC
TRBV18	.	14	TRBD1	TRBJ2-7	CASSPSGQGVEQYF	TGTGCCAGCTCACCCTCGGGACAGGGGGTCGAGCAGTACTTC
TRBV21-1	.	16	.	TRBJ1-2	CASSKAHRSSNYGYTF	TGTGCCAGCAGCAAAGCCCACAGGAGCTCTAACTATGGCTACACCTTC
TRBV7-9	.	13	TRBD1	TRBJ2-4	CASSNRTGIIQYF	TGTGCCAGCAGCAATCGGACAGGGATCATTCAGTACTTC
TRBV9	.	15	.	TRBJ1-3	CASSVALGTGNTIYF	TGTGCCAGCAGCGTAGCTCTCGGGACTGGAAACACCATATATTTT
TRBV6-1	once	15	TRBD1	TRBJ1-1	CASSPRTGGNTEAFF	TGTGCCAGCAGTCCTAGGACAGGGGGGAACACTGAAGCTTTCTTT
TRBV28	medium-sized	16	.	TRBJ1-5	CASSPRVFKGNQPQHF	TGTGCCAGCAGTCCACGGGTCTTCAAGGGCAATCAGCCCCAGCATTTT
TRBV19	few	14	TRBD1	TRBJ1-5	CASRRGGGGQPQHF	TGTGCCAGCCGACGAGGGGGCGGAGGTCAGCCCCAGCATTTT
TRBV19	.	13	.	TRBJ2-2	CASSIQGLGELFF	TGTGCCAGTAGTATACAGGGGCTCGGGGAGCTGTTTTTT
TRBV11-3	medium-sized	13	.	TRBJ2-7	CASTSRGTYEQYF	TGTGCCAGCACCTCAAGGGGGACCTACGAGCAGTACTTC
TRBV28	.	14	.	TRBJ2-1	CASSEPRGRDEQFF	TGTGCCAGCAGCGAACCCAGGGGACGGGATGAGCAGTTCTTC
TRBV7-2	.	15	TRBD1	TRBJ1-1	CASRQRTGMNTEAFF	TGTGCCAGCAGACAACGGACAGGGATGAACACTGAAGCTTTCTTT
TRBV10-3	.	15	.	TRBJ1-2	CAISESLLQTYGYTF	TGTGCCATCAGTGAGTCGTTACTTCAAACCTATGGCTACACCTTC
TRBV28	.	12	TRBD1	TRBJ1-2	CATDQGASGYTF	TGTGCCACCGATCAGGGGGCGTCCGGCTACACCTTC
TRBV5-4	.	13	.	TRBJ1-6	CASSLQGNSPLHF	TGTGCCAGCAGCTTGCAGGGTAATTCACCCCTCCACTTT
TRBV28	.	16	TRBD2	TRBJ2-5	CASSLAWGLATQTQYF	TGTGCCAGCAGTTTAGCCTGGGGACTAGCCACCCAGACCCAGTACTTC
TRBV4-2	.	16	.	TRBJ1-2	CASSRDRPGENYGYTF	TGTGCCAGCAGCCGAGATCGACCAGGGGAGAACTATGGCTACACCTTC
TRBV30	.	12	.	TRBJ2-7	CAWSRGTYEQYF	TGTGCCTGGAGCCGGGGGACCTACGAGCAGTACTTC
TRBV19	.	14	TRBD2	TRBJ2-5	CASSIRGGKETQYF	TGTGCCAGTAGTATACGGGGGGGGAAGGAGACCCAGTACTTC
TRBV7-9	.	13	.	TRBJ1-2	CASSRGPGYGYTF	TGTGCCAGCAGCCGGGGACCCGGCTATGGCTACACCTTC
TRBV18	.	15	TRBD1	TRBJ1-1	CASSPTGQGAVGAFF	TGTGCCAGCTCACCAACGGGACAGGGGGCTGTTGGAGCTTTCTTT
TRBV11-3	.	15	TRBD1	TRBJ2-7	CASSPPGQGALGQYF	TGTGCCAGCAGCCCACCGGGACAGGGGGCGCTCGGGCAGTACTTC
TRBV11-3	.	14	.	TRBJ1-1	CASSPSAGNTEAFF	TGTGCCAGCAGCCCATCAGCGGGGAACACTGAAGCTTTCTTT
TRBV2	.	12	.	TRBJ2-6	CASTSGANVLTF	TGTGCCAGTACCTCTGGGGCCAACGTCCTGACTTTC
TRBV5-1	once	15	.	TRBJ2-7	CASALGNVGTYEQYF	TGCGCCAGCGCCCTCGGGAATGTCGGGACCTACGAGCAGTACTTC
TRBV6-1	.	15	TRBD1	TRBJ2-7	CASFPGTAISYEQYF	TGTGCCAGTTTCCCTGGGACAGCTATCTCCTACGAGCAGTACTTC
TRBV9	.	15	.	TRBJ1-2	CASSAPPGANYGYTF	TGTGCCAGCAGCGCCCCTCCCGGGGCTAACTATGGCTACACCTTC
TRBV10-3	.	13	.	TRBJ1-6	CAIHSGGRSPLHF	TGTGCCATTCACTCGGGGGGTCGGTCACCCCTCCACTTT
TRBV7-2	.	13	.	TRBJ2-3	CASSFLQGDTQYF	TGTGCCAGCAGCTTTCTTCAGGGAGATACGCAGTATTTT
TRBV7-2	.	17	TRBD2	TRBJ2-2	CASSLGYSGTNTGELFF	TGTGCCAGCAGCTTAGGTTATAGCGGGACGAACACCGGGGAGCTGTTTTTT
TRBV11-3	.	16	TRBD1	TRBJ2-5	CASSSRGQGNQETQYF	TGTGCCAGCAGCTCTCGGGGACAGGGGAACCAAGAGACCCAGTACTTC
TRBV28	.	14	.	TRBJ1-6	CASSLPTENSPLHF	TGTGCCAGCAGTTTACCCACGGAGAATTCACCCCTCCACTTT
TRBV20-1	.	11	.	TRBJ2-1	CSARAGLAQFF	TGCAGTGCTAGAGCTGGGCTGGCACAGTTCTTC
TRBV25-1	.	14	.	TRBJ2-7	CASSERAAPYEQYF	TGTGCCAGCAGTGAGAGGGCTGCCCCCTACGAGCAGTACTTC
TRBV5-1	.	13	TRBD2	TRBJ2-1	CASTGTSRNEQFF	TGCGCCAGCACCGGGACTAGCCGCAATGAGCAGTTCTTC
TRBV5-4	.	14	TRBD1	TRBJ1-2	CASSSGQGAGGYTF	TGTGCCAGCAGCAGCGGACAGGGGGCGGGGGGCTACACCTTC
TRBV29-1	.	13	.	TRBJ1-3	CSVAPNSGNTIYF	TGCAGCGTTGCGCCAAATTCTGGAAACACCATATATTTT
TRBV6-6	.	14	.	TRBJ2-5	CASSYSEVWGEKYF	TGTGCCAGCAGTTACTCCGAGGTTTGGGGGGAAAAGTACTTC
TRBV6-1	.	16	.	TRBJ1-3	CASSVGHPSSGNTIYF	TGTGCCAGCAGTGTGGGACACCCGAGCTCTGGAAACACCATATATTTT
TRBV5-4	.	14	.	TRBJ1-4	CASSPGRRNEKLFF	TGTGCCAGCAGCCCGGGACGGCGGAATGAAAAACTGTTTTTT
TRBV11-3	.	14	.	TRBJ1-2	CASSFTSDSYGYTF	TGTGCCAGCAGCTTCACCTCGGACAGCTATGGCTACACCTTC
TRBV30	.	14	.	TRBJ1-3	CAWRQTGSGNTIYF	TGTGCCTGGAGGCAAACAGGGTCGGGAAACACCATATATTTT
TRBV5-1	few	17	.	TRBJ2-2	CASSPDARGGAGGELFF	TGCGCCAGCAGTCCAGACGCGCGTGGCGGGGCGGGCGGGGAGCTGTTTTTT
TRBV5-1	once	14	TRBD1	TRBJ1-4	CASSRDRGREKLFF	TGCGCCAGCAGTCGGGACAGGGGGCGAGAAAAACTGTTTTTT
TRBV9	.	14	.	TRBJ2-7	CASSVETFGNEQYF	TGTGCCAGCAGCGTAGAAACTTTTGGGAACGAGCAGTACTTC
TRBV5-1	few	16	.	TRBJ1-6	CASSFSRGSYNSPLHF	TGCGCCAGCAGCTTTTCCCGAGGATCCTATAATTCACCCCTCCACTTT